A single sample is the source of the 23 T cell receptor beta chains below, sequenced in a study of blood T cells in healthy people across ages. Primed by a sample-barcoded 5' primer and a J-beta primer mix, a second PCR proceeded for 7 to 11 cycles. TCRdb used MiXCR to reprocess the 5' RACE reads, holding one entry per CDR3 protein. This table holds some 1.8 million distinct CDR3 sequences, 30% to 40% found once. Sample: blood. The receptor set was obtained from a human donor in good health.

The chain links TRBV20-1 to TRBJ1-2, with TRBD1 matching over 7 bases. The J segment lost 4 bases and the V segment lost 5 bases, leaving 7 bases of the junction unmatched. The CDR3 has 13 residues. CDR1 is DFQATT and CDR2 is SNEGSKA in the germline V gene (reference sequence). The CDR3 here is CSAWRGRLYGYTF. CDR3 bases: TGCAGTGCTTGGAGGGGGCGGCTCTATGGCTACACCTTC.

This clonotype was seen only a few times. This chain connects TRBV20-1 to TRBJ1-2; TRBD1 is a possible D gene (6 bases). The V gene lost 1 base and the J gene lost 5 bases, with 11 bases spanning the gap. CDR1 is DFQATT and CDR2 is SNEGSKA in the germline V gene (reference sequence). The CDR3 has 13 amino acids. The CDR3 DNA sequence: TGCAGTGCTAGAGCAGGGGATGATTATGGCTACACCTTC. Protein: CSARAGDDYGYTF.

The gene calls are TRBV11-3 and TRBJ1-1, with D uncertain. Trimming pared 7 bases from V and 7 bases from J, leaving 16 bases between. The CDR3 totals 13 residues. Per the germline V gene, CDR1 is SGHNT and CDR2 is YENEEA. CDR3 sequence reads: CASTQMVYGEAFF. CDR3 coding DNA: TGTGCCAGCACCCAGATGGTCTACGGTGAAGCTTTCTTT.

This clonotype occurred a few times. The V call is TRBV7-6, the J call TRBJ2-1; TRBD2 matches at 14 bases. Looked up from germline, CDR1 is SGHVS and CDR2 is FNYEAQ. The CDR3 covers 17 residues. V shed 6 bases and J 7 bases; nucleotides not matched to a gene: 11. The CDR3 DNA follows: TGTGCCAGCAGTCCTAGACGACTAGCGGGGGGGCAAAATGAGCAGTTCTTC. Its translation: CASSPRRLAGGQNEQFF.

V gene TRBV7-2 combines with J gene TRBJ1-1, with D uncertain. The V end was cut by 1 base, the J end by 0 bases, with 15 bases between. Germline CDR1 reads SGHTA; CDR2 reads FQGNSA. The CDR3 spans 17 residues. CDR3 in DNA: TGTGCCAGCAGCTTAGAAGGCCCCGGGTCTTTGAACACTGAAGCTTTCTTT. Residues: CASSLEGPGSLNTEAFF. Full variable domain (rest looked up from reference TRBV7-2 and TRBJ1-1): GAGVSQSPSNKVTEKGKDVELRCDPISGHTALYWYRQSLGQGLEFLIYFQGNSAPDKSGLPSDRFSAERTGGSVSTLTIQRTQQEDSAVYLCASSLEGPGSLNTEAFFGQGTRLTVV.

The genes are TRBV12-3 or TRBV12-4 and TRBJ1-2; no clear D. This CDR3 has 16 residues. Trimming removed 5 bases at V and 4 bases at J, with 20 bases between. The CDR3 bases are TGTGCCAGCAGTATAACCTTTTCGGCGAAGAGCTATGGCTACACCTTC. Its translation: CASSITFSAKSYGYTF.

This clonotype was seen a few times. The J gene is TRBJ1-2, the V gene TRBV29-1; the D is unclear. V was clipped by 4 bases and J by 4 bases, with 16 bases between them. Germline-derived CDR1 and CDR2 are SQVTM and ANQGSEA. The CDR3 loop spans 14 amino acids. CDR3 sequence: CSVGGRQSLYGYTF. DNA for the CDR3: TGCAGCGTTGGAGGTAGACAATCCCTCTATGGCTACACCTTC.

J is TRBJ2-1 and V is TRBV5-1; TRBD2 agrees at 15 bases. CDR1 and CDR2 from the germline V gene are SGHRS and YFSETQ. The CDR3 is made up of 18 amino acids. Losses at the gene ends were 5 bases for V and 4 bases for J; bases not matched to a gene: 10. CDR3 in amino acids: CASRRTSGGVGEYNEQFF. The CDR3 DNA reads TGCGCCAGCAGGAGGACTAGCGGGGGGGTTGGTGAATACAATGAGCAGTTCTTC.

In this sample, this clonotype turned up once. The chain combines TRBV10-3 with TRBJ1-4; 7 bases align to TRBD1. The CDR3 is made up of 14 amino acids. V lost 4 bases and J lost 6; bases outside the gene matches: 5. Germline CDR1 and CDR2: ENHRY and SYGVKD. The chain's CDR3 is CAISGTGKDEKLFF. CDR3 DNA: TGTGCCATCAGTGGGACAGGAAAAGATGAAAAACTGTTTTTT.

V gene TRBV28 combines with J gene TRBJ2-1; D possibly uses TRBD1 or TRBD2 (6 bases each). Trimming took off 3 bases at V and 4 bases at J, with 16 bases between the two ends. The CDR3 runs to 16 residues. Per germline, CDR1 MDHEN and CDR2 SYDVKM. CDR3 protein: CASSFQGRQSYNEQFF. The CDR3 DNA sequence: TGTGCCAGCAGTTTTCAGGGGAGGCAATCTTACAATGAGCAGTTCTTC.

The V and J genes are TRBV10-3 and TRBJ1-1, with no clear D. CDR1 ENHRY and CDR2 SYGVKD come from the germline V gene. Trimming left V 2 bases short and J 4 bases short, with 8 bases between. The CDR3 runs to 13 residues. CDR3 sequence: CAISEEKSTEAFF. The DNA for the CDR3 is TGTGCCATCAGTGAGGAGAAAAGCACTGAAGCTTTCTTT.

The CDR3 loop reads CASSPTLASGGSIVETQYF. As DNA, the CDR3 is TGTGCCAGCAGTCCAACCCTTGCCTCGGGCGGGAGTATCGTAGAGACCCAGTACTTC. This chain connects TRBV27 to TRBJ2-5; 7 bases map to TRBD2. The CDR3 spans 19 residues. V shed 5 bases, J shed 4 bases, and the junction held 22 bases outside the gene matches. Per the germline V gene, CDR1 is MNHEY and CDR2 is SMNVEV (reference sequence).

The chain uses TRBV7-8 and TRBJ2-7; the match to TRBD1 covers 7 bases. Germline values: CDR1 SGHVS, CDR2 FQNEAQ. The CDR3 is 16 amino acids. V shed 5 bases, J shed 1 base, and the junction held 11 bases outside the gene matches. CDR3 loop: CASSARRVTGSYEQYF. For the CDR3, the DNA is TGTGCCAGCAGCGCCCGTAGGGTGACAGGGTCCTACGAGCAGTACTTC.

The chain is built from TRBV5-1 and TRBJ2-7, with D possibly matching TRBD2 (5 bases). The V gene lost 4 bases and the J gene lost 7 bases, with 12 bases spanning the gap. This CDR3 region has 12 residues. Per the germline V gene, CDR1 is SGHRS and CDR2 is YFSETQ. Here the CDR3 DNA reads TGCGCCAGCAGCCGCCCGGGGATTGAGCAGTACTTC. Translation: CASSRPGIEQYF.

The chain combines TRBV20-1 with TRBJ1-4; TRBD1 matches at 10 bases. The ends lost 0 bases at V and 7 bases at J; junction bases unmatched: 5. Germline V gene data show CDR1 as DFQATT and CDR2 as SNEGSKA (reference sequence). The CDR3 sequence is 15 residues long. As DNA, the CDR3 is TGCAGTGCTAGAGATTCCGGGACAGGGGTTGAAAAACTGTTTTTT. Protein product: CSARDSGTGVEKLFF.

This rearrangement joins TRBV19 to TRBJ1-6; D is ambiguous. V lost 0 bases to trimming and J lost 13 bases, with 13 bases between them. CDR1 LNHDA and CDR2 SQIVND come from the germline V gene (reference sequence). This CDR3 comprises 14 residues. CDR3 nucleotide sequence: TGTGCCAGTAGTATAGATCTCGAAGCCCTGCCCCTCCACTTT. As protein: CASSIDLEALPLHF.

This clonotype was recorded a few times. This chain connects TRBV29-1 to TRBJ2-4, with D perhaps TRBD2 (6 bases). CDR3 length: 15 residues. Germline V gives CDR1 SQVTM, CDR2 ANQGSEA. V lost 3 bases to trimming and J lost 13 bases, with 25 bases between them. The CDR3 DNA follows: TGCAGCGTTGATGGGGGGTTCGCCCCATATCGGGAGCAGTACTTC. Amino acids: CSVDGGFAPYREQYF.

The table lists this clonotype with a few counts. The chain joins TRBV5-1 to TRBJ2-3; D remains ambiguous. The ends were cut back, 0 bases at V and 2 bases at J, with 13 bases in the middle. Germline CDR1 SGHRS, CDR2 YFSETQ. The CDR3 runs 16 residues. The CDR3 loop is CASSLDLTIPTDTQYF. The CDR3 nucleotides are TGCGCCAGCAGCTTGGACCTCACCATTCCCACAGATACGCAGTATTTT.

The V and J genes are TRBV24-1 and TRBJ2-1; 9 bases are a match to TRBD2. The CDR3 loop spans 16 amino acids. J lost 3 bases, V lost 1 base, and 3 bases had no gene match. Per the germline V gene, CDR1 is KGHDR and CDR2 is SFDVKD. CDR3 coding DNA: TGTGCCACCAGTGATTTATCTAGCGGGGACTACAATGAGCAGTTCTTC. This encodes CATSDLSSGDYNEQFF.

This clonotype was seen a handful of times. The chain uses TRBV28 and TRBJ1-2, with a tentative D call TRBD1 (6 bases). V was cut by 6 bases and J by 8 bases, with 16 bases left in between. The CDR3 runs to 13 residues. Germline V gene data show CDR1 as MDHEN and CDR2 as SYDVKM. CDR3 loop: CASRYREVGGYTF. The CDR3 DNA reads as TGTGCCAGCAGGTACAGGGAGGTCGGCGGCTACACCTTC.

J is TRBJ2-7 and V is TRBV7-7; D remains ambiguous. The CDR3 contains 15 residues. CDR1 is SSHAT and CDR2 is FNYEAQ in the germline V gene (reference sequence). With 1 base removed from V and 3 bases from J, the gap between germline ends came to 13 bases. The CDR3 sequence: CASSLGSGGNYEQYF. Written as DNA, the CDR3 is TGTGCCAGCAGCTTAGGATCGGGCGGAAACTACGAGCAGTACTTC.

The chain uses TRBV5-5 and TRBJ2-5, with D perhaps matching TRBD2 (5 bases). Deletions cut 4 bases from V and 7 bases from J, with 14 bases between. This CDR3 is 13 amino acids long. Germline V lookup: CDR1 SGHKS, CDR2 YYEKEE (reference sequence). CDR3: CASSRGTRGTQYF. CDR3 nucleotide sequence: TGTGCCAGCAGCCGCGGAACACGGGGGACCCAGTACTTC.

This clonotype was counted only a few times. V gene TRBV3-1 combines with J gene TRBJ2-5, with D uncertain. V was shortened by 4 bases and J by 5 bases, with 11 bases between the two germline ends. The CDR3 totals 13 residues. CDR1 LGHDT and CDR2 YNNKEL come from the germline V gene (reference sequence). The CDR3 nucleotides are TGTGCCAGCAGCCCCCTGACGAGGGAGACCCAGTACTTC. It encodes CASSPLTRETQYF.